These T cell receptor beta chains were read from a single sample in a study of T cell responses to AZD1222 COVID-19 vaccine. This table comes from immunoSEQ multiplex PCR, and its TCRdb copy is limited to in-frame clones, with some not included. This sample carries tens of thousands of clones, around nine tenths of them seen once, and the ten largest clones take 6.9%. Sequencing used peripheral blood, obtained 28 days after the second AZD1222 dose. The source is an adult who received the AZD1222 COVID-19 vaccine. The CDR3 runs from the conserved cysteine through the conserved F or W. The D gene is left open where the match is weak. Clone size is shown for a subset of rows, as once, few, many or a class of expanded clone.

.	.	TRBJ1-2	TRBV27	TGTGCCAGCAGTTTACGGGGTATCGGTGGCTACACCTTC	CASSLRGIGGYTF
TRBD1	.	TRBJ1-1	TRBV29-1	TGCAGTGGGACCCGCGGGACAGGGGGCACTGAAGCTTTCTTT	CSGTRGTGGTEAFF
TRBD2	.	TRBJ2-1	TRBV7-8	TGTGCCAGCAGTGCCCTTAGCGGGAGGGGGGGTGAGCAGTTCTTC	CASSALSGRGGEQFF
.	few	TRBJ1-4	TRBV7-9	TGTGCCAGCAGCTTAGCGGCGGGAGGAAATGAAAAACTGTTTTTT	CASSLAAGGNEKLFF
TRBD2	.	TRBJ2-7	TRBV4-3	TGCGCCAGCAGCCAAAGCGGGAGATCAGTCGAGCAGTACTTC	CASSQSGRSVEQYF
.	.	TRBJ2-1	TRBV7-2	TGTGCCAGCAGCTTAGAAAGAGACAATGAGCAGTTCTTC	CASSLERDNEQFF
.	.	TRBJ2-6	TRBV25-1	TGTGCCAGCAGCACAGGCCGCTCTGGGGCCAACGTCCTGACTTTC	CASSTGRSGANVLTF
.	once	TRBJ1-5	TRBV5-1	TGCGCCAGCAGCTTGGTAGCAGGGGTCAATCAGCCCCAGCATTTT	CASSLVAGVNQPQHF
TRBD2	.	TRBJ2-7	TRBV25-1	TGTGCCAGCAGTGAATCACTAGCGGGGCCCTACGAGCAGTACTTC	CASSESLAGPYEQYF
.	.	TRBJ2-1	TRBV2	TGTGCCAGTGCACCGGGATACTCCTACAATGAGCAGTTCTTC	CASAPGYSYNEQFF
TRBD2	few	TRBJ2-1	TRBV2	TGTGCCAGCAGTGAACCGACTAGCGGTTACAATGAGCAGTTCTTC	CASSEPTSGYNEQFF
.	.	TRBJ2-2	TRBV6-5	TGTGCCAGCAGTTACTCCACGGGCACCGGGGAGCTGTTTTTT	CASSYSTGTGELFF
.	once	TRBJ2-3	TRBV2	TGTGCCAGCAGTGAGCGGGTTTACGGAACAGATACGCAGTATTTT	CASSERVYGTDTQYF
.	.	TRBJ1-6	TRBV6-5	TGTGCCAGCAGACCAAACGGGAATTCACCCCTCCACTTT	CASRPNGNSPLHF
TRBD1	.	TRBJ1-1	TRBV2	TGTGCCAGCAGTGAACTTGGGACAGGGGAGGCTGAAGCTTTCTTT	CASSELGTGEAEAFF
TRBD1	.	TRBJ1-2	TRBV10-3	TGTGCCATCAAACCTGACAGGGGGCATAACTATGGCTACACCTTC	CAIKPDRGHNYGYTF
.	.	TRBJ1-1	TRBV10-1	TGCGCCAGCAGTGAGTCGCCGGGGAGGACTGAAGCTTTCTTT	CASSESPGRTEAFF
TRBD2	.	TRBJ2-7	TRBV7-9	TGTGCCAGCAGCTTAACGGGAGGCACCTACGAGCAGTACTTC	CASSLTGGTYEQYF
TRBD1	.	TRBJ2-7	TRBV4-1	TGCGCCAGCAGCCACGGACCCGGGACAGGGAAATCCGAGCAGTACTTC	CASSHGPGTGKSEQYF
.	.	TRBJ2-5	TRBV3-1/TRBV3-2	TGTGCCAGCAACAAATGGACAGAGGAAGAGACCCAGTACTTC	CASNKWTEEETQYF
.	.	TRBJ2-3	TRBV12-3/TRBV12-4	TGTGCCAGCAGTTTCGACAGCACAGATACGCAGTATTTT	CASSFDSTDTQYF
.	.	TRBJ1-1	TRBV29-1	TGCAGCGGCTCGGACGGTAAGCTTGAAGCTTTCTTT	CSGSDGKLEAFF
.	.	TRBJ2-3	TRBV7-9	TGTGCCAGCAGCTTGGACTTTAGGAGGACCTCTGGCCCAGATACGCAGTATTTT	CASSLDFRRTSGPDTQYF
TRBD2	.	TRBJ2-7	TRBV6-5	TGTGCCAGCAGTTACGGAACTAGCGGGAGCTCCTACGAGCAGTACTTC	CASSYGTSGSSYEQYF
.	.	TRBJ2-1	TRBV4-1	TGCGCCAGCAGCCAAGGTCTAGCGCAGATACTCAATGAGCAGTTCTTC	CASSQGLAQILNEQFF
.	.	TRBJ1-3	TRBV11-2	TGTGCCAGCAGCCTGGCGGGAAGAAACACCATATATTTT	CASSLAGRNTIYF